These T cell receptor beta chains were read from a single sample in a study of CD8 T cells in ankylosing spondylitis. TCRdb itself ran the 5' RACE reads through MiXCR, one entry per CDR3 protein. The sample shows about 480,000 distinct CDR3 sequences, roughly 18% of them seen only once. Sequencing was carried out using blood, either unsorted or a sorted T cell fraction (not recorded which). Receptors were obtained from a male donor with ankylosing spondylitis. The CDR3 runs from the conserved cysteine through the conserved F or W. The D gene is left open where the match is weak. Clone size is stated in some rows and not others, as once, few, many or a class when expanded.

v_gene,d_gene,j_gene,abundance,CDR3aa,CDR3nt
TRBV9,NA,TRBJ2-1,few,CASSGSGTPNEQFF,TGTGCCAGCAGCGGTTCCGGGACTCCCAATGAGCAGTTCTTC
TRBV2,NA,TRBJ2-2,few,CASSTRWVGELFF,TGTGCCAGCAGTACCAGATGGGTGGGGGAGCTGTTTTTT
TRBV29-1,TRBD2,TRBJ2-2,many,CSVLGLGDTGELFF,TGCAGCGTTCTAGGACTAGGGGACACCGGGGAGCTGTTTTTT
TRBV20-1,NA,TRBJ1-2,NA,CSARDPDAGGTNYGYTF,TGCAGTGCTAGAGATCCGGACGCGGGGGGGACTAACTATGGCTACACCTTC
TRBV4-1,TRBD1,TRBJ1-1,NA,CASSQSRGRNTEAFF,TGCGCCAGCAGCCAAAGCAGGGGGCGGAACACTGAAGCTTTCTTT
TRBV12-3/TRBV12-4,TRBD1,TRBJ1-1,many,CASSRQGALGTEAFF,TGTGCCAGCAGTCGACAGGGGGCATTGGGCACTGAAGCTTTCTTT
TRBV20-1,NA,TRBJ2-5,few,CSARKAGETQYF,TGCAGTGCTAGGAAGGCAGGGGAGACCCAGTACTTC
TRBV10-1,TRBD2,TRBJ2-1,few,CASSSGGWGDEQFF,TGCGCCAGCAGTAGCGGGGGCTGGGGGGATGAGCAGTTCTTC
TRBV9,TRBD1,TRBJ2-7,NA,CASSCGAGGTYEQYF,TGTGCCAGCAGCTGTGGGGCAGGGGGCACCTACGAGCAGTACTTC
TRBV11-2,NA,TRBJ1-1,NA,CASSSQRAPNTEAFF,TGTGCCAGCAGCTCCCAAAGGGCCCCGAACACTGAAGCTTTCTTT
TRBV7-3,TRBD2,TRBJ2-5,NA,CASSLTASGSLGETQYF,TGTGCCAGCAGCTTAACAGCTAGCGGGAGTTTAGGAGAGACCCAGTACTTC
TRBV11-1,TRBD1,TRBJ1-3,NA,CASSLRPNPGQGEASGVRNTIYF,TGTGCCAGCAGCTTACGCCCGAACCCGGGACAGGGAGAGGCTTCTGGAGTGAGAAACACCATATATTTT
TRBV20-1,NA,TRBJ1-1,NA,CSARPYGGKNTEAFF,TGCAGTGCTAGGCCCTACGGGGGGAAGAACACTGAAGCTTTCTTT
TRBV12-3/TRBV12-4,TRBD1,TRBJ2-2,few,CASSRQTGGSTGELFF,TGTGCCAGCAGTCGTCAGACAGGGGGAAGCACCGGGGAGCTGTTTTTT
TRBV25-1,NA,TRBJ2-7,NA,CASSDPGQGYEQYF,TGTGCCAGCAGTGACCCGGGACAAGGGTACGAGCAGTACTTC
TRBV20-1,TRBD2,TRBJ2-5,NA,CSARQGGGGVKTQYF,TGCAGTGCTAGACAGGGTGGGGGGGGAGTGAAGACCCAGTACTTC
TRBV15,NA,TRBJ1-1,NA,CATSRDRALGNTEAFF,TGTGCCACCAGCAGAGATAGGGCACTTGGGAACACTGAAGCTTTCTTT
TRBV2,NA,TRBJ2-3,few,CASSEWSDTQYF,TGTGCCAGCAGTGAATGGTCTGATACGCAGTATTTT
TRBV5-6,TRBD2,TRBJ2-5,NA,CASSSLTSDQETQYF,TGTGCCAGCAGCTCCCTGACTAGCGATCAAGAGACCCAGTACTTC
TRBV5-1,TRBD2,TRBJ2-1,NA,CASSLGTSGTREQFF,TGCGCCAGCAGCTTGGGGACTAGCGGGACTAGGGAGCAGTTCTTC
TRBV6-1,NA,TRBJ1-2,NA,CASSSLWKRGYTF,TGTGCCAGCAGCTCCTTGTGGAAGAGGGGCTACACCTTC
TRBV7-9,NA,TRBJ1-6,few,CASSFPTRISPLHF,TGTGCCAGCAGCTTCCCGACGCGGATTTCACCCCTCCACTTT
TRBV9,NA,TRBJ2-5,few,CASSRSLGNQETQYF,TGTGCCAGCAGCCGTTCCCTAGGGAACCAAGAGACCCAGTACTTC
TRBV27,TRBD1,TRBJ2-5,once,CASSTRQGQETQYF,TGTGCCAGCAGTACCCGACAGGGACAAGAGACCCAGTACTTC
TRBV20-1,TRBD2,TRBJ2-1,few,CSAALTSGSSWSSYNEQFF,TGCAGTGCTGCCCTGACTAGCGGGAGCTCCTGGAGCTCCTACAATGAGCAGTTCTTC
TRBV20-1,NA,TRBJ1-4,few,CSARGGFNEKLFF,TGCAGTGCTAGGGGGGGGTTTAATGAAAAACTGTTTTTT
TRBV7-2,NA,TRBJ2-7,NA,CASSLAPGSNYEQYF,TGTGCCAGCAGCTTAGCCCCAGGGAGCAACTACGAGCAGTACTTC